The clone carrying this T cell receptor beta chain was seen a few times. The CDR3 covers 13 residues. With V trimmed by 7 bases and J by 5 bases, 5 bases remained unmatched. The germline CDR1 and CDR2 sequences are SQVTM and ANQGSEA. Authors' methods: Counts of nucleated cells, estimated from reference gene primer amplification, were obtained. The data were produced by immunoSEQ multiplex PCR, yet TCRdb's version contains in-frame clones alone and is incomplete. D and trimming were read from the DNA, whereas the V and J calls and clone size are those reported in that table. Here the sample spans 150,000 to 200,000 clones, approximately 88% being singletons. The sample originates from a study of blood T cell repertoires in COVID-19. Study-level information: There were acute and convalescent COVID-19 samples, and they came from the United States, Italy and Spain. T cells, B-cell-depleted T cells, or PBMCs provided the cDNA or gDNA that served as material.

This clonotype was obtained from a woman of 80 years or more with active or convalescent COVID-19. What was sequenced was peripheral blood. The chain carries TRBV29-1 and TRBJ2-1; 10 bases align to TRBD1. CDR3 sequence reads: CSGEGQGHNEQFF. DNA for the CDR3: TGCAGCGGGGAGGGACAGGGGCACAATGAGCAGTTCTTC.